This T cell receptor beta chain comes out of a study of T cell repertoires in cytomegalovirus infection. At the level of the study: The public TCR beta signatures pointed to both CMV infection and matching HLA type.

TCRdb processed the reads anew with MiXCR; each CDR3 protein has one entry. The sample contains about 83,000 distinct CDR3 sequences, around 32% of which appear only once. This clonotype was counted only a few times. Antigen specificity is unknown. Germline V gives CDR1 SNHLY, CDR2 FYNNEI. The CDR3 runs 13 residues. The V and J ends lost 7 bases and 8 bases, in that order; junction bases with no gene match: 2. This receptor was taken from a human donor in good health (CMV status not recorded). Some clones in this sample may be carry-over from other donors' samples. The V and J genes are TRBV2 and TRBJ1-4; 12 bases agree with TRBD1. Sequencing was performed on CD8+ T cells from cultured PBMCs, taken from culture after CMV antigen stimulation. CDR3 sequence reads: CASTGTGGEKLFF. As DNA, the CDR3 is TGTGCCAGCACCGGGACAGGGGGCGAAAAACTGTTTTTT.